This T cell receptor (beta chain) was sequenced in a study of blood T cell repertoires in COVID-19 (dated by TCRdb to the early 2020s). Study-level background: Collaborator samples came from the United States, Italy and Spain and covered acute and convalescent phases of COVID-19. The material from the prospective study consisted of cDNA or gDNA derived from T cells, B-cell-depleted T cells, or PBMCs. Subjects who had been exposed to COVID-19, were actively infected with it, or had recovered from it provided the deeply sampled blood TCRbeta repertoires that made up the dataset. A freely available public database, intended as a resource for researchers studying the immune response to SARS-CoV-2, is where the repertoires were released. The samples were drawn from the first 160 participants of the ongoing ImmuneRACE study and from over a thousand subjects provided by 6 global collaborators. Nearly every sample came with metadata listing a de-identified subject ID, COVID-19 status, age in years and sex. Where HLA class I and class II types were available, the types were taken from metadata supplied by the sample provider, not from assay-based typing.

For CDR1 and CDR2, the germline V gene lists SNHLY and FYNNEI. Trimming removed 10 bases from V and 1 base from J, leaving 26 bases between the germline ends. The cysteine opens and the phenylalanine closes a CDR3 of 18 amino acids. Only the CDR3 DNA is retained, 54 bases long and in frame from the first base. TCRbeta CDR3 regions were amplified from genomic DNA using the immunoSEQ Assay, a bias-controlled multiplex PCR. In the source study's methods: The number of nucleated cells in each sample was estimated from the amplification of reference gene primers within the assay. To quantify the absolute abundance of each unique TCRbeta CDR3 rearrangement, sequence reads were collapsed and filtered. For each sample, productive Simpson clonality was calculated by taking the square root of Simpson's diversity index across productive rearrangements. The source is immuneACCESS, and TCRdb retained only in-frame sequences with V and J called. Part of the clones is not carried over; for the studies checked, unresolved V genes explain less than half of this, and the remainder is unexplained. From that table come the V and J calls and clone size; the DNA was used to work out D and trimming. This sample has about 180,000 clones in its table, and approximately 88% of those were observed once. The ten biggest clones cover 6.5% to 7.5% of the sample.

General study outcomes and caveats: The quantity of clinical and demographic metadata differed by source and by participant and was supplied without curation.

Note on this clone: Its specific antigen is unknown. No clone much larger than this one lies a single base away; base qualities are absent.

In Seattle, one collaborating source enrolled patients while the infection was active and tracked those patients longitudinally over the course of disease. Collaborating institutions collected whole blood in K2EDTA tubes following their own protocols. For TCRbeta analysis, collaborators shipped samples in one of three forms: frozen whole blood, isolated PBMCs, or DNA extracted from either of those sample types. The receptor was isolated from a woman aged 40 to 50 with COVID-19, enrolled during active disease. The sample was peripheral blood. The V gene is TRBV2 and the J gene is TRBJ1-3; TRBD1 might be the D gene, on 6 matching bases. The DNA is TGTGCCACAATTGGGGGCAGGGAGAATCAGCCGTCTGGAAACACCATATATTTT. Its amino acids are CATIGGRENQPSGNTIYF.